This TCR beta chain was found in a study of CD8+ T cells in alopecia areata. Once RNA had been extracted, it was reverse transcribed into cDNA to act as the sequencing template. The protocol was immunoSEQ multiplex PCR, while the TCRdb copy is restricted to in-frame clones and leaves out a portion. Of about 180,000 clones detected, about half appear once; the ten largest clones hold 10%. This CDR3 contains 14 residues. Trimming removed 0 bases from V and 6 bases from J, with 13 bases in between. Germline V lookup: CDR1 GTSNPN, CDR2 SVGIG (reference sequence). The treatment was: oral pan-JAK inhibitor, 5-10 mg twice daily. Sampling of alopecia areata patients yielded lesional scalp punch biopsies as well as peripheral blood.

The chain has TRBV30 and TRBJ2-3; D is undetermined. This TCR came from a human donor with alopecia areata. The sample was CD8+ T cells sorted from blood, taken around week 53, from a patient treated with tofacitinib. CDR3 nucleotides: TGTGCCTGGAGTGTACTTGGCCGCTTTGATACGCAGTATTTT. This sequence encodes CAWSVLGRFDTQYF.